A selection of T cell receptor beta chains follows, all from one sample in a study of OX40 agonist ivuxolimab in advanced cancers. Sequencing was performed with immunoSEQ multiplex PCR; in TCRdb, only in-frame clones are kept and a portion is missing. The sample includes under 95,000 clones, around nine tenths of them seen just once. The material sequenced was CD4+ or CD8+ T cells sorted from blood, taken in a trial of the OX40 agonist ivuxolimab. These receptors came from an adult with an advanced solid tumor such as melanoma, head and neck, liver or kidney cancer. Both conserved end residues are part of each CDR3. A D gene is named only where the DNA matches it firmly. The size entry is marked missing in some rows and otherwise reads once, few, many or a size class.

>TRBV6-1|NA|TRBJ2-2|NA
TGTGCCAGCAGTGGATTCTTTTCGGGAAACACCGGGGAGCTGTTTTTT
CASSGFFSGNTGELFF
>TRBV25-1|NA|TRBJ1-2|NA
TGTGCCAGCAGTGCCCACAACAGGAACTATGGCTACACCTTC
CASSAHNRNYGYTF
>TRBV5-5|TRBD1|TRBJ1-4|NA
TGTGCCAGCAGCCCTAGGACAGGGGGTAATGAAAAACTGTTTTTT
CASSPRTGGNEKLFF
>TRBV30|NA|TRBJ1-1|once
TGTGCCTGTACCCAGGCCAGCATGAACACTGAAGCTTTCTTT
CACTQASMNTEAFF
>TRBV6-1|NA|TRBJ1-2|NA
TGTGCCAGCAACCTAAGGGCGGGTTCTTATGGCTACACCTTC
CASNLRAGSYGYTF
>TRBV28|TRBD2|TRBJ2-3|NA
TGTGCCAGCAGTTTTTATGGGACTAGCGGGACCTCTAGCACAGATACGCAGTATTTT
CASSFYGTSGTSSTDTQYF
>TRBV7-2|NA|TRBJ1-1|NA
TGTGCCAGCCACCTCACCCGAGGGGCTGAAGCTTTCTTT
CASHLTRGAEAFF
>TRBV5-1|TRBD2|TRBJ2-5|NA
TGCGCCAGCAGCATAGCGGGGGGGCCGGAGACCCAGTACTTC
CASSIAGGPETQYF
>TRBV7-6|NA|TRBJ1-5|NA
TGTGCCAGCAGTCAGGGAACTAATCAGCCCCAGCATTTT
CASSQGTNQPQHF
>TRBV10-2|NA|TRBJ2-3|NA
TGCGCCAGCAGTGAGTCGACTGAAGGGGATACGCAGTATTTT
CASSESTEGDTQYF
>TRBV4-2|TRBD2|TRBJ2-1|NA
TGTGCCAGCAGCCAGGGACTAGCGGGACACAATGAGCAGTTCTTC
CASSQGLAGHNEQFF
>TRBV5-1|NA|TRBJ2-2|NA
TGCGCCAGCAGCTTGGGACCCTTGGGCACCGGGGAGCTGTTTTTT
CASSLGPLGTGELFF
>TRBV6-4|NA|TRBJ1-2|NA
TGTGCCAGCCGGAGATCTATGGACCCCCTTAACGGGTGCTACACCTTC
CASRRSMDPLNGCYTF
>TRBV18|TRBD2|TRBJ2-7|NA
TGTGCCAGCTCACGGCCTCGGGGTACTAGCGGGGTTAACTCCTACGAGCAGTACTTC
CASSRPRGTSGVNSYEQYF
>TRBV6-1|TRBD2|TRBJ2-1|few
TGTGCCAGCAGTGAAACTCTAGGACTAGCGGGAGCGAGCAATGAGCAGTTCTTC
CASSETLGLAGASNEQFF
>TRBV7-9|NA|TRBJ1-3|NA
TGTGCCAGCAGCTTAAGTAGGGGCTCTGGAAACACCATATATTTT
CASSLSRGSGNTIYF
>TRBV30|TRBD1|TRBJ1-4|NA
TGTGCCTGGAGCCTAGGGGGACAGAACCTAGCTAATGAAAAACTGTTTTTT
CAWSLGGQNLANEKLFF
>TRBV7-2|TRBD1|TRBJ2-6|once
TGTGCCAGCAGTCGGGACAGCTCTGGGGCCAACGTCCTGACTTTC
CASSRDSSGANVLTF
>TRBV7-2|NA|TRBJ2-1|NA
TGTGCCAGCAGCTGGGGGGCGGTGAGCAATGAGCAGTTCTTC
CASSWGAVSNEQFF
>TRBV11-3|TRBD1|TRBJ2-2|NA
TGTGCCAGCAGCGTGGGACAGGGAAAAGGGACGAACACCGGGGAGCTGTTTTTT
CASSVGQGKGTNTGELFF
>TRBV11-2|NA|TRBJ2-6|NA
TGTGCCAGCAGCTTAGAGAGCCCGGGGTTACGTAGGGGTGGGGCCAACGTCCTGACTTTC
CASSLESPGLRRGGANVLTF